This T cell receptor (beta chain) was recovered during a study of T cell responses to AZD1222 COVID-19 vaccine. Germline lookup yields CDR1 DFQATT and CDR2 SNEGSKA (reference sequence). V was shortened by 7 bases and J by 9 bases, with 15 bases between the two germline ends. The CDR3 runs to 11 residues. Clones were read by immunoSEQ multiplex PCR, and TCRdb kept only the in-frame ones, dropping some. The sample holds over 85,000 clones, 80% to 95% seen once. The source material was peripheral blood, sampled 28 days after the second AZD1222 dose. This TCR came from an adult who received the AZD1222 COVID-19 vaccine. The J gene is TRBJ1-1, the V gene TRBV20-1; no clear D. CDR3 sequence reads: CSGPIDRKAFF. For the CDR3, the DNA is TGCAGTGGCCCCATAGATCGAAAAGCTTTCTTT.